Below, 20 T cell receptor beta chains from the same sample are listed, as sequenced in a study of T cells in Graves' hyperthyroidism and ophthalmopathy. Amplified regions were TCR beta CDR3 sequences from RNA transcripts. The study used the HTBI primer set for a first-round RT-PCR of the TCR CDR3. One entry per CDR3 protein, called by TCRdb with MiXCR from the multiplex PCR reads. The profile covers roughly 700,000 distinct CDR3 sequences, with under 45% appearing a single time and 31% taken by the ten largest. The sample consisted of blood. These receptor sequences come from a woman in her forties with Graves' hyperthyroidism.

The rearrangement joins TRBV6-5 to TRBJ1-3; the D gene is possibly TRBD1 (5 bases). The CDR3 has 16 residues. Per the germline V gene, CDR1 is MNHEY and CDR2 is SVGAGI. V dropped 2 bases and J dropped 1 base, with 12 bases sitting between them. The CDR3 DNA sequence: TGTGCCAGCAGTTACAGGGGCTATTCTTCTGGAAACACCATATATTTT. Encoded protein: CASSYRGYSSGNTIYF.

This clonotype was observed many times. The chain uses TRBV7-9 and TRBJ2-7; no definite D call. Trimming removed 6 bases from V and 5 bases from J, with 17 bases in between. The CDR3 totals 14 residues. CDR1 is SEHNR, CDR2 FQNEAQ, per germline (reference sequence). The CDR3 DNA is TGTGCCAGCAGACATGACTCGTCCTACGACGAGCAGTACTTC. Translation: CASRHDSSYDEQYF.

This clonotype was detected many times. The CDR3 loop is CSVDTGVNYGYTF. For the CDR3, the DNA is TGCAGCGTTGATACAGGGGTAAACTATGGCTACACCTTC. This chain connects TRBV29-1 to TRBJ1-2, with 7 positions matching TRBD1. The germline V gene has CDR1 SQVTM and CDR2 ANQGSEA. The CDR3 totals 13 residues. With 3 bases clipped from V and 2 bases from J, the junction kept 3 bases outside the gene matches.

The rearrangement joins TRBV4-3 to TRBJ2-7; a weak D match, TRBD1 (6 bases). Germline V gives CDR1 LGHNA, CDR2 YSLEER. Trimming cost V 0 bases and J 3 bases, with 12 bases left between them. This CDR3 comprises 15 residues. CDR3 sequence reads: CASSQEGQGRYEQYF. The CDR3 DNA reads TGCGCCAGCAGCCAAGAGGGGCAGGGGCGCTACGAGCAGTACTTC.

Details on this clonotype: One base away lies a much larger clone, so this may be a sequencing read error. Because the CDR3 is missing its conserved closing phenylalanine or tryptophan, this is likely a read error. This chain joins TRBV2 and TRBJ1-2; 8 nucleotides agree with TRBD1. V dropped 5 bases and J dropped 6; count of bases not matched to a gene: 5. The germline gives CDR1 SNHLY, CDR2 FYNNEI. The CDR3 sequence is 13 residues long. For the CDR3, the DNA is TGTGCCAGCAGTTTCAGGGGGCGGAATGGCTACACCCTC. This sequence encodes CASSFRGRNGYTL.

This chain uses TRBV11-2 with TRBJ1-2; D not certain. With 2 bases removed from V and 4 bases from J, the gap between germline ends came to 11 bases. Germline CDR1 and CDR2: SGHAT and FQNNGV. CDR3 size: 14 residues. The CDR3 spells CASSLRGFIYGYTF. In DNA form, the CDR3 reads TGTGCCAGCAGCTTACGGGGATTTATCTATGGCTACACCTTC.

The chain uses TRBV18 and TRBJ1-6; TRBD1 matches at 8 bases. After removal of 6 bases from V and 9 bases from J, the junction contained 7 bases not matched to a gene. The CDR3 is 14 amino acids. The V gene's germline CDR1 is KGHSH and CDR2 LQKENI. CDR3 nucleotide sequence: TGTGCCAGCTCCCGGGACAGGAATGGTTCACCCCTCCACTTT. The encoded protein is CASSRDRNGSPLHF. Full variable domain (missing parts from reference TRBV18 and TRBJ1-6): NAGVMQNPRHLVRRRGQEARLRCSPMKGHSHVYWYRQLPEEGLKFMVYLQKENIIDESGMPKERFSAEFPKEGPSILRIQQVVRGDSAAYFCASSRDRNGSPLHFGNGTRLTVT.

The J gene is TRBJ2-3, the V gene TRBV29-1, with 11 nucleotides matching TRBD2. Germline trimming cut 8 bases from V and 2 bases from J; bases unmatched to any gene: 3. Germline loops: CDR1 SQVTM, CDR2 ANQGSEA. CDR3 length equals 13 residues. The CDR3 DNA reads TGCAGCCCTAGCGGGAGGCTCACAGATACGCAGTATTTT. This translates into CSPSGRLTDTQYF.

This clonotype has ten or more counts. The rearrangement uses TRBV20-1 and TRBJ2-5; no clear D. The CDR3 is 11 amino acids. Germline CDR1 DFQATT, CDR2 SNEGSKA (reference sequence). Trimming took 0 bases from V and 7 from J, leaving 6 bases between them. CDR3 protein: CSARDPGTQYF. For the CDR3, the DNA is TGCAGTGCTAGAGATCCGGGGACCCAGTACTTC.

This clonotype was seen only a few times. This may come from a read error, since a much larger clone is one base off. The chain couples TRBV4-3 to TRBJ2-5; D gene ambiguous. Germline V CDR1 and CDR2: LGHNA, YSLEER. The germline V and J ends were trimmed by 0 bases and 5 bases, with 7 bases remaining between them. The CDR3 is 13 residues long. In nucleotides, the CDR3 is TGCGCCAGCAGCCAAGAACTGGGCGAGACCCAGTACTTC. This codes for CASSQELGETQYF.

As to this clonotype: The CDR3 carries no conserved terminal phenylalanine or tryptophan, so it likely arises from a read error. No DNA is shown, since the ends of the CDR3 on it are uncertain; the CDR3 is the one TCRdb lists. The J gene is TRBJ2-5, the V gene TRBV7-9. CDR1 is SEHNR, CDR2 FQNEAQ, per germline (reference sequence). The length of the CDR3 is 14 amino acids, counting both ends. CDR3 protein: CASSSGDKGRTFGS.

This chain joins TRBV20-1 and TRBJ1-2; D remains ambiguous. Germline V gives CDR1 DFQATT, CDR2 SNEGSKA (reference sequence). The CDR3 loop spans 13 amino acids. With 6 bases removed from V and 1 base from J, the gap between germline ends came to 12 bases. The DNA for the CDR3 is TGCAGTGCCAGCGGGGAGCATAACTATGGCTACACCTTC. Amino acid sequence: CSASGEHNYGYTF.

The V and J genes are TRBV19 and TRBJ2-5; D is uncertain. This CDR3 has 15 residues. Per germline, CDR1 LNHDA and CDR2 SQIVND (reference sequence). V lost 0 bases, J lost 5 bases, and 13 bases lay in between. The CDR3 DNA is TGTGCCAGTAGTATAGATCTCCGGCCGTATGAGACCCAGTACTTC. This sequence encodes CASSIDLRPYETQYF.

CDR3 region: CSVDRGREAQYF. In DNA form, the CDR3 reads TGCAGCGTTGATCGAGGGAGGGAGGCCCAGTACTTC. The chain recombines TRBV29-1 with TRBJ2-5; 7 bases line up with TRBD2. Germline CDR1 and CDR2: SQVTM and ANQGSEA. This CDR3 comprises 12 residues. V lost 3 bases, J lost 9 bases, and 7 bases stayed unmatched.

The chain combines TRBV11-2 with TRBJ2-5; D gene unclear. This CDR3 has 15 amino acids. Trimming pared 1 base from V and 3 bases from J, leaving 12 bases between. The germline CDR1 and CDR2 sequences are SGHAT and FQNNGV. CDR3 DNA sequence: TGTGCCAGCAGCTTAGGGTTGTCTGGAAAAGAGACCCAGTACTTC. It codes for CASSLGLSGKETQYF.

V and J are TRBV19 and TRBJ1-1; D ambiguous. The germline V and J ends were trimmed by 6 bases and 0 bases, with 17 bases remaining between them. Germline loops: CDR1 LNHDA, CDR2 SQIVND (reference sequence). The CDR3 consists of 16 residues. This CDR3 is CASSIITAGMNTEAFF. CDR3 sequence (DNA): TGTGCCAGTAGCATTATAACGGCGGGGATGAACACTGAAGCTTTCTTT.

Concerning this clonotype: This sequence may be a read error, since a much larger clone differs from it by one base. The V call is TRBV7-2, the J call TRBJ1-1; the D gene is possibly TRBD1 (5 bases). CDR3 length: 14 amino acids. Germline lookup yields CDR1 SGHTA and CDR2 FQGNSA. V dropped 8 bases and J dropped 11 bases, with 24 bases sitting between them. The CDR3 DNA sequence: TGTGCCAGCGGCGCACCGGGGACCTACGTCGGGGCTTTCTTT. Translated, it gives CASGAPGTYVGAFF.

This chain uses TRBV20-1 with TRBJ1-1; D gene ambiguous. The V gene lost 3 bases and the J gene lost 7 bases, with 3 bases spanning the gap. Germline V gene data show CDR1 as DFQATT and CDR2 as SNEGSKA (reference sequence). This CDR3 is 9 amino acids long. As DNA, the CDR3 is TGCAGTGCTAGGAGTGAAGCTTTCTTT. Protein sequence: CSARSEAFF.

This clonotype showed up just a few times. The gene calls are TRBV5-5 and TRBJ1-5; D may be TRBD1 (5 bases). The CDR3 runs 13 residues. Between the trimmed V and J ends, which lost 5 bases and 5 bases, there was a span of 11 bases. Germline V gives CDR1 SGHKS, CDR2 YYEKEE (reference sequence). CDR3: CASRGTVDQPQHF. As DNA, the CDR3 is TGTGCCAGCAGGGGGACTGTTGATCAGCCCCAGCATTTT.

There are many counts of this clonotype. V gene TRBV7-2 combines with J gene TRBJ1-1; no reliable D call. From germline, CDR1 is SGHTA and CDR2 FQGNSA. This CDR3 spans 12 amino acids. The V gene lost 2 bases and the J gene lost 7 bases, with 8 bases spanning the gap. The DNA of the CDR3 is TGTGCCAGCAGCTTAACTGATTTTGAAGCTTTCTTT. It codes for CASSLTDFEAFF.